These 21 T cell receptor beta chains came from one sample sequenced in a study of blood T cell repertoires in COVID-19 (dated by TCRdb to between 2020 and 2021). Library construction relied on the immunoSEQ multiplex PCR assay. The table comes from immuneACCESS by way of TCRdb, which keeps in-frame sequences with V and J called. Part of the clones is missing from these tables; in studies checked, under half for an unresolved V gene and the rest for unknown reasons. For this sample there are approximately 150,000 clones; about nine tenths appear just once. Of the sample, 2.5% to 3% is held by the ten largest clones. Sequencing was done on a sample of peripheral blood. The receptor set was obtained from a human donor with COVID-19, enrolled during active disease. The donor label of this sample is uncertain.

This CDR3 is CASSYSGVGVNEQFF. CDR3 nucleotide sequence: TGTGCCAGCAGTTACTCCGGGGTAGGTGTCAATGAGCAGTTCTTC. The chain recombines TRBV6-5 with TRBJ2-1, with a possible D match to TRBD2 (5 bases). This CDR3 contains 15 residues. V gave up 0 bases and J gave up 6 bases, with 12 bases separating them. Germline CDR1 reads MNHEY; CDR2 reads SVGAGI.

CDR3 sequence: CASMGSGTPHRGTQYF. CDR3 nucleotide sequence: TGCGCCAGCATGGGATCGGGTACTCCTCACCGGGGGACCCAGTACTTC. V and J are TRBV10-1 and TRBJ2-5; D may be TRBD2 (5 bases). The germline V gene has CDR1 WNHNN and CDR2 SYGVQD (reference sequence). The V and J ends lost 7 bases and 7 bases respectively, with 25 bases between them. This CDR3 has 16 amino acids.

The V and J genes are TRBV7-9 and TRBJ2-7; 7 bases map to TRBD1. V dropped 4 bases and J dropped 9; count of bases not matched to a gene: 12. Germline assignment: CDR1 SEHNR and CDR2 FQNEAQ (reference sequence). The CDR3 totals 14 residues. The CDR3 protein is CASSYSGTESRQYF. In nucleotides, the CDR3 is TGTGCCAGCAGCTACTCCGGGACAGAGAGTCGGCAGTACTTC.

The chain uses TRBV19 and TRBJ1-2; 12 bases align to TRBD1. In germline, CDR1 is LNHDA, CDR2 SQIVND (reference sequence). Germline trimming cut 1 base from V and 6 bases from J; bases unmatched to any gene: 6. This CDR3 has 16 residues. The CDR3, as DNA: TGTGCCAGTAGTATAGTCCCCGGGACAGGGGGCAATGGCTACACCTTC. As protein: CASSIVPGTGGNGYTF.

The chain uses TRBV11-2 and TRBJ1-1, with D possibly being TRBD1 (5 bases). The V gene lost 5 bases and the J gene lost 1 base, with 17 bases spanning the gap. The germline V gene encodes CDR1 SGHAT and CDR2 FQNNGV. The CDR3 consists of 16 residues. In DNA form, the CDR3 reads TGTGCCAGCAGCCTACGGGAGGGACGGACGAACACTGAAGCTTTCTTT. This gives the protein CASSLREGRTNTEAFF.

In its sample, this clone was seen a few times. CDR3 coding DNA: TGTGCCAGCAAATCTAAAAACATTCAGTACTTC. Protein: CASKSKNIQYF. This rearrangement joins TRBV6-5 to TRBJ2-4, with D unresolved. Trimming removed 7 bases from V and 4 bases from J, with 5 bases in between. The CDR3 loop spans 11 amino acids. Per germline, CDR1 MNHEY and CDR2 SVGAGI.

The chain recombines TRBV4-1 with TRBJ1-5, with D tentatively TRBD1 (6 bases). Germline V gene lookup returns CDR1 MGHRA and CDR2 YSYEKL. The ends were cut back, 0 bases at V and 1 base at J, with 13 bases in the middle. The CDR3 extends over 17 amino acids. CDR3 amino acids: CASSQEWARGSNQPQHF. CDR3 sequence (DNA): TGCGCCAGCAGCCAAGAGTGGGCCAGGGGAAGCAATCAGCCCCAGCATTTT.

The chain recombines TRBV19 with TRBJ1-2; TRBD1 is a possible D gene (6 bases). V dropped 5 bases and J dropped 2 bases, with 12 bases sitting between them. Looked up from germline, CDR1 is LNHDA and CDR2 is SQIVND (reference sequence). The CDR3 extends over 14 amino acids. The CDR3 DNA reads TGTGCCAGTAGTGGTGACAGGTGGAACTATGGCTACACCTTC. As protein: CASSGDRWNYGYTF.

As regards this clone: Additional DNA sequences in this sample encode the identical CDR3. The chain recombines TRBV6-5 with TRBJ1-2; TRBD1 matches at 8 bases. Per germline, CDR1 MNHEY and CDR2 SVGAGI. This CDR3 comprises 13 residues. Trimming took 5 bases from V and 2 from J; bases not matched to a gene: 1. DNA of the CDR3: TGTGCCAGCAGTCGACAGGGGAACTATGGCTACACCTTC. Translation: CASSRQGNYGYTF.

This chain links TRBV24-1 with TRBJ2-5; TRBD1 aligns across 7 bases. This CDR3 contains 14 residues. V lost 2 bases and J lost 1; bases outside the gene matches: 0. Germline-derived CDR1 and CDR2 are KGHDR and SFDVKD. CDR3 sequence (DNA): TGTGCCACCAGTGATTCAGGGGGCCAAGAGACCCAGTACTTC. Protein: CATSDSGGQETQYF.

The chain couples TRBV6-2 or TRBV6-3 to TRBJ2-1; 7 nucleotides line up with TRBD2. V lost 4 bases to trimming and J lost 0 bases; unmatched junction nucleotides: 12. There are 18 residues in the CDR3. Germline CDR1 is MNHEY and CDR2 is SVGEGT. The CDR3 DNA reads as TGTGCCAGCAGTTCCCCCCGGGGAGCGGGAAGCTCCTACAATGAGCAGTTCTTC. Protein product: CASSSPRGAGSSYNEQFF.

Here the CDR3 reads CASTGAGVFGIQYF. CDR3 coding DNA: TGTGCCAGTACTGGGGCTGGGGTTTTCGGCATTCAGTACTTC. The chain joins TRBV19 to TRBJ2-4, with D possibly being TRBD1 (5 bases). The length of the CDR3 is 14 residues. Germline assignment: CDR1 LNHDA and CDR2 SQIVND (reference sequence). The germline V and J ends were trimmed by 7 bases and 9 bases, with 19 bases remaining between them.

V gene TRBV6-5 combines with J gene TRBJ1-2; D uncertain. The CDR3 contains 11 residues. V was trimmed by 6 bases and J by 7 bases, leaving 9 bases between them. Germline CDR1 is MNHEY and CDR2 is SVGAGI. The CDR3 coding sequence is TGTGCCAGCAGGGAGGAGGGTGGCTACACCTTC. Translated, it gives CASREEGGYTF.

The rearrangement joins TRBV27 to TRBJ2-7; D possibly corresponds to TRBD1 (5 bases). The CDR3 is 13 amino acids. The V gene's germline CDR1 is MNHEY and CDR2 SMNVEV (reference sequence). Trimming shortened V by 7 bases and J by 1 base, and 11 bases separated the two germline ends. The CDR3 loop reads CASTGFGSYEQYF. In DNA, the CDR3 is TGTGCCAGCACAGGGTTTGGGTCCTACGAGCAGTACTTC.

The V gene is TRBV28, the J gene TRBJ1-5, with 9 bases identical to TRBD1. Germline V CDR1 and CDR2: MDHEN, SYDVKM. This CDR3 has 15 amino acids. V was clipped by 2 bases and J by 7 bases; unmatched bases: 6. CDR3 nucleotides: TGTGCCAGCAGTTTAGCCACAGGGGGCCGACAGCCCCAGCATTTT. Encoded protein: CASSLATGGRQPQHF.

The table lists this clone with a few counts. The chain uses TRBV5-8 and TRBJ2-5; possible D gene TRBD2, 5 bases. The V and J ends lost 2 bases and 0 bases respectively, with 11 bases between them. Per the germline V gene, CDR1 is SGHTS and CDR2 is YDEGEE. The CDR3 has 15 amino acids. The CDR3 is CASSFSGGNQETQYF. In DNA, the CDR3 is TGTGCCAGCAGCTTCAGTGGAGGTAACCAAGAGACCCAGTACTTC.

The chain links TRBV7-9 to TRBJ2-1, with 9 bases fitting TRBD2. With V trimmed by 2 bases and J by 4 bases, 3 bases remained unmatched. Germline CDR1 SEHNR, CDR2 FQNEAQ (reference sequence). This CDR3 is 15 amino acids long. The CDR3 DNA sequence: TGTGCCAGCAGCTTACGCGGGGGGGTATACAATGAGCAGTTCTTC. Protein: CASSLRGGVYNEQFF.

The J gene is TRBJ2-6, the V gene TRBV19, with 8 bases matching TRBD1. Looked up from germline, CDR1 is LNHDA and CDR2 is SQIVND (reference sequence). V lost 6 bases and J lost 0; bases outside the gene matches: 10. The CDR3 is made up of 18 amino acids. The CDR3 sequence is CASSDGGQDFSGANVLTF. CDR3 DNA sequence: TGTGCCAGTAGCGACGGGGGACAGGACTTCTCTGGGGCCAACGTCCTGACTTTC. The entire variable domain, with the rest obtained from reference TRBV19 and TRBJ2-6, is as follows: DGGITQSPKYLFRKEGQNVTLSCEQNLNHDAMYWYRQDPGQGLRLIYYSQIVNDFQKGDIAEGYSVSREKKESFPLTVTSAQKNPTAFYLCASSDGGQDFSGANVLTFGAGSRLTVL.

V usage is TRBV6-2 or TRBV6-3 and J usage is TRBJ1-6; 7 positions agree with TRBD1. This CDR3 spans 15 amino acids. With V trimmed by 2 bases and J by 6 bases, 4 bases remained unmatched. Germline CDR1 MNHEY, CDR2 SVGEGT. DNA for the CDR3: TGTGCCAGCAGTTACCGAGGGGGCCTTAATTCACCCCTCCACTTT. Its translation is CASSYRGGLNSPLHF.

This chain connects TRBV29-1 to TRBJ2-1; 7 nucleotides agree with TRBD1. CDR3 length equals 11 residues. Germline V CDR1 and CDR2: SQVTM, ANQGSEA. V gave up 7 bases and J gave up 3 bases; unmatched junction bases: 0. DNA of the CDR3: TGCAGCGGACAGGGCTACAATGAGCAGTTCTTC. Encoded protein: CSGQGYNEQFF.

The chain is built from TRBV12-3 or TRBV12-4 and TRBJ1-1; no definite D call. V was trimmed by 8 bases and J by 0 bases, leaving 10 bases between them. This CDR3 has 13 amino acids. CDR3 sequence (DNA): TGTGCCAGCTCTTATACTCTGAACACTGAAGCTTTCTTT. Its protein product is CASSYTLNTEAFF.